The clone carrying this T cell receptor beta chain was detected a few times. Its antigen is not identified. The sample is drawn from a study of blood T cells in healthy people across ages. Study at large: The capture of about one barcoded beta molecule per two T cells was achieved by template switching.

Germline values: CDR1 KGHSH, CDR2 LQKENI. V gave up 7 bases and J gave up 2 bases, with 14 bases separating them. The CDR3 has 15 amino acids. For the second PCR, which ran for about 7 to 11 cycles, a sample-barcoded 5' primer and a J-beta primer mix were used. Carrying 12 random nucleotides, a template-switch adaptor labeled each individual cDNA molecule. MiXCR, applied by TCRdb to the 5' RACE reads, yields one record per CDR3 protein. The data show about 720,000 distinct CDR3 sequences, approximately 21% seen once. General study findings and limits: Lack of knowledge of donor CMV status possibly confounded expanded clonotype changes.

Researchers collected approximately 9.5 milliliters of peripheral blood from every single donor. Sequencing was done on a sample of blood. The receptor comes from a man between 65 and 85 years old in good health. The V gene is TRBV18, the J gene TRBJ2-2; possibly TRBD2 for D (6 bases). CDR3 in DNA: TGTGCCAGCTTCCAGGCGGGACTTAACACCGGGGAGCTGTTTTTT. Translation: CASFQAGLNTGELFF.